This TCR beta chain was recorded in a study of blood T cell repertoires in COVID-19. For the study at large: The samples span acute and convalescent COVID-19 from the United States, Italy and Spain. In each case, the material was cDNA or gDNA derived from T cells, B-cell-depleted T cells, or PBMCs.

V lost 8 bases and J 5 bases, leaving 6 bases between the germline ends. The CDR3 sequence is 10 residues long. Germline V lookup: CDR1 SEHNR, CDR2 FQNEAQ (reference sequence). Per the study methods: Estimation of nucleated cell counts was performed using reference gene primer amplification. The protocol was immunoSEQ multiplex PCR, while the TCRdb copy is restricted to in-frame clones and leaves out a portion. The D gene and trimming were derived from the DNA, and the V and J assignments and clone size from that table. The sample consists of about 180,000 clones, about 91% of them appearing once. Input material: peripheral blood. The J gene is TRBJ2-5, the V gene TRBV7-9; the D gene is possibly TRBD2 (6 bases). The receptor comes from a woman under 40 with acute or convalescent COVID-19. CDR3 protein: CASGGETQYF. In nucleotides, the CDR3 is TGTGCCAGCGGGGGGGAGACCCAGTACTTC.